A single sample is the source of the 14 T cell receptor beta chains below, sequenced in a study of control samples from healthy donors and cancer patients. Produced via immunoSEQ multiplex PCR; TCRdb's table is partial and in-frame only. The sample carries about 95,000 clones, roughly 80% recorded once. The sample consisted of blood. Receptors were obtained from a man aged 25 to 40 in good health.

This clone has more than one count but fewer than ten. The chain combines TRBV10-3 with TRBJ2-3, with D possibly TRBD2 on 6 matching bases. The CDR3 covers 15 residues. Trimming removed 2 bases from V and 1 base from J, with 10 bases in between. The germline gives CDR1 ENHRY, CDR2 SYGVKD. CDR3 sequence reads: CAISEPSGGTDTQYF. The CDR3 DNA sequence: TGTGCCATCAGTGAGCCCTCGGGGGGCACAGATACGCAGTATTTT.

V usage is TRBV12-3 or TRBV12-4 and J usage is TRBJ1-4; D ambiguous. V was shortened by 4 bases and J by 2 bases, with 5 bases between the two germline ends. The CDR3 runs 13 residues. CDR3 region: CASSSVTNEKLFF. For the CDR3, the DNA is TGTGCCAGCAGTTCGGTCACTAATGAAAAACTGTTTTTT.

The chain combines TRBV5-8 with TRBJ1-1; weak D call: TRBD1 (5 bases). V was shortened by 4 bases and J by 2 bases, with 12 bases between the two germline ends. This CDR3 comprises 14 residues. Germline lookup yields CDR1 SGHTS and CDR2 YDEGEE. The CDR3 DNA sequence: TGTGCCAGCAGCATCAGGGTAGATAACACTGAAGCTTTCTTT. Translated, it gives CASSIRVDNTEAFF.

This clone has only a few counts. This chain uses TRBV6-5 with TRBJ1-6, with D possibly TRBD1 on 6 matching bases. The CDR3 extends over 14 amino acids. V was pared by 6 bases and J by 7 bases, with 13 bases between. Germline assignment: CDR1 MNHEY and CDR2 SVGAGI. The CDR3 here is CASRQGQQNSPLHF. The CDR3 nucleotides are TGTGCCAGCAGGCAGGGACAACAAAATTCACCCCTCCACTTT.

The chain has TRBV7-8 and TRBJ2-1; D may be TRBD2 (5 bases). The germline gives CDR1 SGHVS, CDR2 FQNEAQ. This CDR3 has 13 residues. Between the trimmed V and J ends, which lost 5 bases and 8 bases, there was a span of 13 bases. CDR3 residues: CASSKLVHDEQFF. In DNA, the CDR3 is TGTGCCAGCAGCAAACTAGTTCACGATGAGCAGTTCTTC.

The chain couples TRBV6-5 to TRBJ2-3; maybe TRBD1 (6 bases). The V end was cut by 2 bases, the J end by 2 bases, with 14 bases between. Germline CDR1 reads MNHEY; CDR2 reads SVGAGI. CDR3 size: 16 residues. The CDR3 loop reads CASSYDRIRSTDTQYF. CDR3 nucleotides: TGTGCCAGCAGTTACGACAGGATCAGGTCCACAGATACGCAGTATTTT.

This clone came up a few times. The rearrangement uses TRBV4-2 and TRBJ2-7, with 10 bases fitting TRBD2. The CDR3 is made up of 15 amino acids. Germline values: CDR1 LGHNA, CDR2 YNFKEQ. The ends lost 4 bases at V and 3 bases at J; junction bases unmatched: 6. The CDR3 coding sequence is TGTGCCAGCAGCCTGTCAACTAGCGGGGACTACGAGCAGTACTTC. Protein sequence: CASSLSTSGDYEQYF.

For the CDR3, the DNA is TGTGCCAGCGTTGACGGGGGTGGGTACGAGCAGTACTTC. Amino acid sequence: CASVDGGGYEQYF. V is TRBV28 and J is TRBJ2-7, with a possible D match to TRBD2 (6 bases). This CDR3 is 13 amino acids long. Between the trimmed V and J ends, which lost 8 bases and 4 bases, there was a span of 15 bases. CDR1 and CDR2 (germline): MDHEN, SYDVKM.

V is TRBV12-3 or TRBV12-4 and J is TRBJ1-5, with a weak D call TRBD1 (6 bases). Trimming took 3 bases from V and 7 from J, leaving 10 bases between them. The CDR3 covers 13 residues. The CDR3 sequence is CASSLGAEQPQHF. For the CDR3, the DNA is TGTGCCAGCAGTTTGGGGGCGGAACAGCCCCAGCATTTT.

The chain uses TRBV21-1 and TRBJ1-2. TRBV21-1 is annotated as a pseudogene. This CDR3 contains 15 residues. CDR3 amino acids: CASSKDRGPRYGYTF. The CDR3 DNA reads as TGTGCCAGCAGCAAAGACCGGGGCCCGAGGTATGGCTACACCTTC.

The J gene is TRBJ1-3, the V gene TRBV30; perhaps TRBD1 as D (5 bases). This CDR3 has 15 residues. Germline V CDR1 and CDR2: GTSNPN, SVGIG (reference sequence). V lost 1 base and J 2 bases, leaving 12 bases between the germline ends. The CDR3 DNA follows: TGTGCCTGGAGTGGGTTCGGGGGTGCTGGAAACACCATATATTTT. Translated: CAWSGFGGAGNTIYF.

This clone turned up a few times. The rearrangement links TRBV7-9 to TRBJ2-7; no reliable D call. The CDR3 sequence is 12 residues long. V was cut by 5 bases and J by 7 bases, with 12 bases left in between. Germline CDR1 reads SEHNR; CDR2 reads FQNEAQ (reference sequence). This chain's CDR3 is CASSGVLREQYF. The DNA for the CDR3 is TGTGCCAGCAGCGGAGTATTGAGAGAGCAGTACTTC.

The CDR3 here is CASNKDRTRQPQHF. The CDR3 DNA follows: TGTGCCAGTAACAAGGACAGGACGCGTCAGCCCCAGCATTTT. The chain employs TRBV19 and TRBJ1-5; TRBD1 aligns across 7 bases. Germline V gene data show CDR1 as LNHDA and CDR2 as SQIVND (reference sequence). The CDR3 loop spans 14 amino acids. V lost 7 bases and J lost 6; bases outside the gene matches: 9.

The sample holds one count of this clone. The chain links TRBV7-5 to TRBJ2-3; the table's D call, TRBD1, was not checked against the DNA. TRBV7-5 is labeled a pseudogene. The CDR3 length is 17 residues. In DNA form, the CDR3 reads TGTGTCAGAAGCTTAGCGGCTCAGGGCCCCTTCACAGATACGCAGTATTTT. Its translation is CVRSLAAQGPFTDTQYF.